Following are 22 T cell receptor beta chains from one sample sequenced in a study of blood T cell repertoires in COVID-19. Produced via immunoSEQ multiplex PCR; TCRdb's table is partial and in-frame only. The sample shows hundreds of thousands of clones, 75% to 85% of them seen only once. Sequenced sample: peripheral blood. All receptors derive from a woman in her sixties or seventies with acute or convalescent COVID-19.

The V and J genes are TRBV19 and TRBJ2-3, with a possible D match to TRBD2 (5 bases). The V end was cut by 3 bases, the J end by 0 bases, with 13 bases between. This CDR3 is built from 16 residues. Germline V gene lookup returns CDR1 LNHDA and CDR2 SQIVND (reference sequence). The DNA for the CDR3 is TGTGCCAGTAGTATCGGGAAGTTGAGTAGCACAGATACGCAGTATTTT. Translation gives CASSIGKLSSTDTQYF.

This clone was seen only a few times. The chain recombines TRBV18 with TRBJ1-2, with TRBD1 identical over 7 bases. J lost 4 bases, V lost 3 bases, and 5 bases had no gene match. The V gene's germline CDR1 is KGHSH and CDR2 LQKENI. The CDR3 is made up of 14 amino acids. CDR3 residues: CASSPIRDSYGYTF. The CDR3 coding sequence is TGTGCCAGCTCACCGATCCGGGACAGCTATGGCTACACCTTC.

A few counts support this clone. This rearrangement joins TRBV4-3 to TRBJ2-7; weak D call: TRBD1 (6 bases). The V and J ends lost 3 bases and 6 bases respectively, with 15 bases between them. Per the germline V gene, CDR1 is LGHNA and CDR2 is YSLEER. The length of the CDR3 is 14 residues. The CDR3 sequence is CASSHSDRFGEQYF. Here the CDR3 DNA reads TGCGCCAGCAGCCATTCAGACAGGTTCGGCGAGCAGTACTTC.

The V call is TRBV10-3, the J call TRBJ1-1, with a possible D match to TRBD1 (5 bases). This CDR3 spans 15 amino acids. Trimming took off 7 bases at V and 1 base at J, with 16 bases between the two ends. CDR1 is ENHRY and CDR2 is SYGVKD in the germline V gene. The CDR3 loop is CAITGTRDSNTEAFF. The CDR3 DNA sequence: TGTGCCATCACAGGGACCAGGGACTCGAACACTGAAGCTTTCTTT.

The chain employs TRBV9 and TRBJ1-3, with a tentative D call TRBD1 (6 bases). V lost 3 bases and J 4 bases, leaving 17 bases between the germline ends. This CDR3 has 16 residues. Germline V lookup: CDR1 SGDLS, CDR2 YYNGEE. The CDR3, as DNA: TGTGCCAGCAGCGCCCTTACAGGGCTGGGCGGAAACACCATATATTTT. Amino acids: CASSALTGLGGNTIYF.

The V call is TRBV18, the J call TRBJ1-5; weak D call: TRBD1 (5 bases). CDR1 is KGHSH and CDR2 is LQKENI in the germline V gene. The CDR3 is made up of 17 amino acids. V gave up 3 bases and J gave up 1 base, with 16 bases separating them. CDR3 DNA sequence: TGTGCCAGCTCACCGGCAGGGCCGGATTCGAGCAATCAGCCCCAGCATTTT. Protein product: CASSPAGPDSSNQPQHF.

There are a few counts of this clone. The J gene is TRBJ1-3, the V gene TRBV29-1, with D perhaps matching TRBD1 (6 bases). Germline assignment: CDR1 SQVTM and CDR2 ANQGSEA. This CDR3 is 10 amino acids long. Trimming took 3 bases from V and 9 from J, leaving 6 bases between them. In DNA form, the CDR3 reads TGCAGCGTTGAGGACAGCACCATATATTTT. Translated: CSVEDSTIYF. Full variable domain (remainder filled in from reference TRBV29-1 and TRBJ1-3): SAVISQKPSRDICQRGTSLTIQCQVDSQVTMMFWYRQQPGQSLTLIATANQGSEATYESGFVIDKFPISRPNLTFSTLTVSNMSPEDSSIYLCSVEDSTIYFGEGSWLTVV.

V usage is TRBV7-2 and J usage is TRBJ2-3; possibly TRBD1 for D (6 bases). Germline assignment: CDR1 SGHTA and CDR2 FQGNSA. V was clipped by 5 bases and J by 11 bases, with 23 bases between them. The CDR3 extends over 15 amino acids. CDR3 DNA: TGTGCCAGCAGCCTAACAGGGAATGAGGGTCTGGGGCAGTATTTT. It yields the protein CASSLTGNEGLGQYF.

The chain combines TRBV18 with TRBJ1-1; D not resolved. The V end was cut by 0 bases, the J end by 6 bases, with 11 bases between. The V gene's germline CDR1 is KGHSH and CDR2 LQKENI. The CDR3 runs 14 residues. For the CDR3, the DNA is TGTGCCAGCTCACCACCGGTGGCCTCAGCTGAAGCTTTCTTT. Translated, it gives CASSPPVASAEAFF.

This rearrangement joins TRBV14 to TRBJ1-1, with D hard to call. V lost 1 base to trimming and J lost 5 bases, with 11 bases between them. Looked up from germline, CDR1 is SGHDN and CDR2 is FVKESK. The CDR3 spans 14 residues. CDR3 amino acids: CASSQGGRETEAFF. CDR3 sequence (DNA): TGTGCCAGCAGCCAAGGTGGGCGGGAAACTGAAGCTTTCTTT.

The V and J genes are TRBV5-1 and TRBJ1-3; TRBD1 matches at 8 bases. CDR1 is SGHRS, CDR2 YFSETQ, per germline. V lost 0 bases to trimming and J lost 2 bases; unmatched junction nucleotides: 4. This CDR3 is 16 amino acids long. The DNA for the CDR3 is TGCGCCAGCAGCTTGGCCGGGACAGGACCTGGAAACACCATATATTTT. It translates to CASSLAGTGPGNTIYF.

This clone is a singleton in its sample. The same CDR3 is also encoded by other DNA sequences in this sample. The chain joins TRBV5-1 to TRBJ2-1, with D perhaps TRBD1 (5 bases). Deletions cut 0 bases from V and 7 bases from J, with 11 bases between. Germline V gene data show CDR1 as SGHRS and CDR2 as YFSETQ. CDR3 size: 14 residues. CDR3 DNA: TGCGCCAGCAGCTTGGAGCAGGGTGGGAATGAGCAGTTCTTC. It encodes CASSLEQGGNEQFF. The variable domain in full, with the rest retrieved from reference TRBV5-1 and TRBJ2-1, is KAGVTQTPRYLIKTRGQQVTLSCSPISGHRSVSWYQQTPGQGLQFLFEYFSETQRNKGNFPGRFSGRQFSNSRSEMNVSTLELGDSALYLCASSLEQGGNEQFFGPGTRLTVL.

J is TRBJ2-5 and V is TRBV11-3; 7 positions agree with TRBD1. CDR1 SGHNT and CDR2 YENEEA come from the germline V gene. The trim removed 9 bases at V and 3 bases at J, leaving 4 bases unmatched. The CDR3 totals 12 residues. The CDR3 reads CARTDREETQYF. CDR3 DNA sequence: TGTGCCAGGACAGACAGGGAAGAGACCCAGTACTTC.

The CDR3 loop reads CASKASGGPYEQYF. The CDR3 DNA follows: TGTGCCAGCAAGGCTAGCGGGGGCCCCTACGAGCAGTACTTC. J is TRBJ2-7 and V is TRBV6-5, with 10 bases identical to TRBD2. CDR3 size: 14 residues. Germline CDR1 MNHEY, CDR2 SVGAGI. The trim removed 7 bases at V and 2 bases at J, leaving 5 bases unmatched.

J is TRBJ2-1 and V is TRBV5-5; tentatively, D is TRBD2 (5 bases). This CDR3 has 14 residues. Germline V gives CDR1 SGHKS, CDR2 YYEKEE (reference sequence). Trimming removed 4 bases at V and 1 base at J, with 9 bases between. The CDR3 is CASSHTSSYNEQFF. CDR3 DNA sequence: TGTGCCAGCAGCCATACTAGTTCCTACAATGAGCAGTTCTTC.

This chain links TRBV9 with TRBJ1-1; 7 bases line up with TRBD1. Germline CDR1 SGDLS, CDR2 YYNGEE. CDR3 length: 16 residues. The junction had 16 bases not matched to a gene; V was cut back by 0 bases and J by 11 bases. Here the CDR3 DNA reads TGTGCCAGCAGCGTAGAAGGGGACAGCTTACCCCCCACGGCTTTCTTT. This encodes CASSVEGDSLPPTAFF. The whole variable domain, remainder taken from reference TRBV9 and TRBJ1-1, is DSGVTQTPKHLITATGQRVTLRCSPRSGDLSVYWYQQSLDQGLQFLIQYYNGEERAKGNILERFSAQQFPDLHSELNLSSLELGDSALYFCASSVEGDSLPPTAFFGQGTRLTVV.

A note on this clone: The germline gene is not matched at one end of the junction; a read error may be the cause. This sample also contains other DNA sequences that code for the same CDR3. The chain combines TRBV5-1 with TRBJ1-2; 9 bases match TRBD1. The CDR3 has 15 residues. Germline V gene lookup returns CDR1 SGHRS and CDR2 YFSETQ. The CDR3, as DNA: TGCGCCAGCAGTTTGGGGACAGGGACTAACTATGGCTACACCTTC. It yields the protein CASSLGTGTNYGYTF.

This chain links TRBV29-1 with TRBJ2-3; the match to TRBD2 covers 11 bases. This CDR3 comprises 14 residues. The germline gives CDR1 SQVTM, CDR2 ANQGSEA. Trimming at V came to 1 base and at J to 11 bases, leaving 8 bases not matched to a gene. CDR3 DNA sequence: TGCAGCGTTGAAGGAACTAGCGGGGGCATTCGGCAGTATTTT. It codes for CSVEGTSGGIRQYF.

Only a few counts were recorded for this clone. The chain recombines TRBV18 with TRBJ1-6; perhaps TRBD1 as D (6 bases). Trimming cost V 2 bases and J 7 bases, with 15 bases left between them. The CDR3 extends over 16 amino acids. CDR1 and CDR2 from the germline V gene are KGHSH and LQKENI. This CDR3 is CASSPVAGDRNSPLHF. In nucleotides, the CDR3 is TGTGCCAGCTCACCAGTGGCAGGGGATCGAAATTCACCCCTCCACTTT.

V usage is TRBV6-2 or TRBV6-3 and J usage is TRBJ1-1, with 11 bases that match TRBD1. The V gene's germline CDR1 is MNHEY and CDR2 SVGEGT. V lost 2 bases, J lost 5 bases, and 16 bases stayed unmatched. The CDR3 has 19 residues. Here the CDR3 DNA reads TGTGCCAGCAGTTACAGCTTCTCTGGACAGGGGGCAAGTAGGACTGAAGCTTTCTTT. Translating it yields CASSYSFSGQGASRTEAFF.

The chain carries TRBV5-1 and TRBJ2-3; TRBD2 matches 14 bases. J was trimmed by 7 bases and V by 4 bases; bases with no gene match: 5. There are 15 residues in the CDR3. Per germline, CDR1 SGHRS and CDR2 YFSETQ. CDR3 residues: CASSPGLAGGHTQYF. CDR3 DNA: TGCGCCAGCAGCCCCGGACTAGCGGGGGGCCATACGCAGTATTTT.

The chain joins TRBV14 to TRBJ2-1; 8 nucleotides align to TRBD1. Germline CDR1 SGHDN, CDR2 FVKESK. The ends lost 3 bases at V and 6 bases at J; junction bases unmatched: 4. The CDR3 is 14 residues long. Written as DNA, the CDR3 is TGTGCCAGCAGCCAGCTCGGGACAGGCAATGAGCAGTTCTTC. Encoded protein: CASSQLGTGNEQFF. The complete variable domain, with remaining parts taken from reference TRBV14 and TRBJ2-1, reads EAGVTQFPSHSVIEKGQTVTLRCDPISGHDNLYWYRRVMGKEIKFLLHFVKESKQDESGMPNNRFLAERTGGTYSTLKVQPAELEDSGVYFCASSQLGTGNEQFFGPGTRLTVL.